This TCR beta chain was sequenced in a study of cytomegalovirus exposure and HLA in healthy donors. Study overall: In a later analysis, the roughly 120 validation repertoires were reported to have used the same platform as the 600 to 800 first-cohort repertoires.

As to this clone: Its antigen is not known.

The donors were part of the validation cohort, which consisted of roughly 110 subjects and was separate from the first cohort of hundreds of subjects. Germline CDR1 SGHTA, CDR2 FQGNSA. Trimming removed 0 bases at V and 0 bases at J, with 9 bases between. The CDR3 sequence is 15 residues long. Overall study findings and caveats: Researchers counted some 150 TCR beta chains as cytomegalovirus-associated. Rarity characterized most TCR sequences, yet some public TCRs appeared in many donors.

This table comes from immunoSEQ multiplex PCR, and its TCRdb copy is limited to in-frame clones, with some not included. The repertoire holds about 120,000 clones, with over 75% as singletons. This receptor was taken from a woman aged 18-29 years in good health and CMV-seropositive. The sequencing input was PBMCs. The chain employs TRBV7-2 and TRBJ2-7; D is ambiguous. The CDR3 sequence: CASSLAGRSSYEQYF. In nucleotides, the CDR3 is TGTGCCAGCAGCTTAGCGGGCAGAAGCTCCTACGAGCAGTACTTC.